This TCR beta chain was identified during a study of T-cell memory formation after mild COVID-19. This clonotype was counted only a few times. Its target is not known. General study points: A subset of responding clones appeared in pre-infection memory, suggesting cross-reactive memory joined. Clones which contracted sat mainly in CM and EM if CD4+, and in EMRA if CD8+.

The V gene lost 3 bases and the J gene lost 2 bases, with 16 bases spanning the gap. The CDR3 is 16 residues long. From 5'RACE with constant-segment primers came TCR alpha and TCR beta cDNA libraries that carried sample barcodes and UMIs. One entry per CDR3 protein results from TCRdb running MiXCR on the 5' RACE reads. There are 530,000 or so distinct CDR3 sequences in the sample; 15% to 20% occur only once, and roughly 8% lies in the top ten. The chain recombines TRBV12-3 or TRBV12-4 with TRBJ2-5; D is tentatively TRBD1 or TRBD2 (6 bases each). The sequenced material came from PBMCs or a T cell subset sorted from them (not recorded which). The sequence came from an adult woman who had mild COVID-19 (a few samples of this study predate the infection). Cell type and time point are not known. This CDR3 reads CASSFGGGVDQETQYF. The CDR3 nucleotides read TGTGCCAGCAGTTTCGGGGGCGGAGTAGATCAAGAGACCCAGTACTTC.